The 14 T cell receptor beta chains listed next were all sequenced from one sample in a study of T cell responses to AZD1222 COVID-19 vaccine. Produced via immunoSEQ multiplex PCR; TCRdb's table is partial and in-frame only. Of about 88,000 clones listed, around 90% are singletons. The sample was peripheral blood, taken on day 0 of AZD1222 vaccination. All receptors come from an adult in good health.

This clone was detected a few times. This chain uses TRBV29-1 with TRBJ1-2; TRBD1 matches at 9 bases. Germline V CDR1 and CDR2: SQVTM, ANQGSEA. CDR3 size: 13 residues. The V and J ends lost 7 bases and 10 bases, in that order; junction bases with no gene match: 13. The CDR3 nucleotides are TGCAGCGCCGCAAGGGACAGGGTTCCACTCTACACCTTC. The encoded protein is CSAARDRVPLYTF.

The chain uses TRBV11-2 and TRBJ2-7; weak D call: TRBD2 (5 bases). Per the germline V gene, CDR1 is SGHAT and CDR2 is FQNNGV. The CDR3 is 15 amino acids. V was clipped by 6 bases and J by 0 bases, with 15 bases between them. The CDR3 protein is CASRPRPGNSYEQYF. The CDR3 DNA reads TGTGCCAGCAGACCAAGGCCGGGGAACTCCTACGAGCAGTACTTC.

This sequence joins TRBV7-2 and TRBJ2-5; D remains ambiguous. The CDR3 runs 13 residues. The germline gives CDR1 SGHTA, CDR2 FQGNSA. Trimming left V 7 bases short and J 5 bases short, with 14 bases between. CDR3 in DNA: TGTGCCAGCACCCGACAAACTGGCGAGACCCAGTACTTC. Translated, it gives CASTRQTGETQYF.

The chain employs TRBV9 and TRBJ2-1; D gene ambiguous. Germline V CDR1 and CDR2: SGDLS, YYNGEE. The CDR3 is 15 amino acids. V was shortened by 3 bases and J by 9 bases, with 19 bases between the two germline ends. The DNA of the CDR3 is TGTGCCAGCAGCGCCGCTCCATACCAGCGCGGTGAGCAGTTCTTC. Its protein is CASSAAPYQRGEQFF.

The rearrangement links TRBV15 to TRBJ2-1, with 9 bases lining up with TRBD2. The germline CDR1 and CDR2 sequences are LNHNV and YYDKDF (reference sequence). The V and J ends lost 0 bases and 1 base, in that order; junction bases with no gene match: 4. The length of the CDR3 is 17 residues. CDR3 in DNA: TGTGCCACCAGCAGAGAGCGGGCGGGGGGGTCCTACAATGAGCAGTTCTTC. This encodes CATSRERAGGSYNEQFF.

The rearrangement joins TRBV27 to TRBJ2-5, with 10 bases lining up with TRBD1. The CDR3 is 14 residues long. Germline-derived CDR1 and CDR2 are MNHEY and SMNVEV (reference sequence). V lost 2 bases, J lost 5 bases, and 2 bases stayed unmatched. CDR3 sequence reads: CASSLGTGEETQYF. CDR3 sequence (DNA): TGTGCCAGCAGTTTAGGGACAGGGGAGGAGACCCAGTACTTC.

The CDR3 sequence: CATAPGGGSSHTQYF. The CDR3, as DNA: TGTGCCACCGCCCCTGGGGGGGGCTCCTCCCATACGCAGTATTTT. V gene TRBV10-3 combines with J gene TRBJ2-3; TRBD2 is a possible D gene (7 bases). The CDR3 covers 15 residues. CDR1 and CDR2 (germline): ENHRY, SYGVKD. Trimming removed 10 bases at V and 7 bases at J, with 24 bases between.

This clone was seen a single time. The genes are TRBV5-5 and TRBJ2-3, with a weak D call TRBD1 (6 bases). Germline CDR1 and CDR2: SGHKS and YYEKEE (reference sequence). Trimming removed 7 bases from V and 4 bases from J, with 19 bases in between. This CDR3 has 15 residues. The CDR3 nucleotides read TGTGCCAGCCGTCCTAGGGGGAGTGAGGCAGATACGCAGTATTTT. Its translation is CASRPRGSEADTQYF. Full variable domain (outside the CDR3, taken from reference TRBV5-5 and TRBJ2-3): DAGVTQSPTHLIKTRGQQVTLRCSPISGHKSVSWYQQVLGQGPQFIFQYYEKEERGRGNFPDRFSARQFPNYSSELNVNALLLGDSALYLCASRPRGSEADTQYFGPGTRLTVL.

The rearrangement joins TRBV9 to TRBJ1-5, with TRBD1 as a possible D gene (5 bases). The V end lost 7 bases, the J end lost 6 bases, and 20 bases lay between the germline ends. The CDR3 consists of 15 residues. Germline CDR1 is SGDLS and CDR2 is YYNGEE. CDR3 DNA sequence: TGTGCCAGCGCGGAGGGGAGCAGGGTAGGTCAGCCCCAGCATTTT. Translating it yields CASAEGSRVGQPQHF.

CDR3 loop: CASSLGAGGPGVRGYTF. The CDR3, as DNA: TGCGCCAGCAGCTTGGGGGCAGGGGGTCCAGGTGTGAGAGGCTACACCTTC. The chain combines TRBV5-1 with TRBJ1-2; 7 nucleotides match TRBD1. CDR1 SGHRS and CDR2 YFSETQ come from the germline V gene. V lost 0 bases to trimming and J lost 8 bases; unmatched junction nucleotides: 16. The CDR3 loop spans 17 amino acids.

The chain carries TRBV7-3 and TRBJ1-2; D is possibly TRBD1 (6 bases). This CDR3 comprises 13 residues. V was cut by 5 bases and J by 6 bases, with 13 bases left in between. Germline CDR1 reads SGHTA; CDR2 reads FQGTGA. CDR3 amino acids: CASSNTGFDGYTF. The CDR3 bases are TGTGCCAGCAGCAATACAGGGTTTGATGGCTACACCTTC.

This clone was seen a handful of times. The chain couples TRBV11-2 to TRBJ2-7; D unresolved. This CDR3 region has 11 residues. CDR1 is SGHAT, CDR2 FQNNGV, per germline. V lost 3 bases to trimming and J lost 0 bases, with 0 bases between them. CDR3 nucleotides: TGTGCCAGCAGCTTCTCCTACGAGCAGTACTTC. Its protein product is CASSFSYEQYF.

V is TRBV3-1 (or the pseudogene TRBV3-2) and J is TRBJ1-4; D is perhaps TRBD1 (5 bases). The CDR3 has 16 amino acids. Germline CDR1 is LGHDT and CDR2 is YNNKEL (reference sequence). Trimming took off 3 bases at V and 2 bases at J, with 13 bases between the two ends. CDR3 sequence: CASSQPRWGTNEKLFF. CDR3 bases: TGTGCCAGCAGCCAGCCTCGATGGGGGACTAATGAAAAACTGTTTTTT.

V is TRBV25-1 and J is TRBJ2-7; D is uncertain. Trimming took off 11 bases at V and 2 bases at J, with 16 bases between the two ends. CDR1 and CDR2 from the germline V gene are MGHDK and SYGVNS. This CDR3 spans 13 amino acids. In nucleotides, the CDR3 is TGTGCCCTCGTGACCCACACAACCTACGAGCAGTACTTC. It specifies CALVTHTTYEQYF.